This TCR beta chain was sequenced during a study of human T cells and chemical hapten exposure. This clonotype has just a few counts. Specified time point: patch test 3, about 24 weeks after DPC sensitization. Indicated treatment: therapeutic diphenylcyclopropenone sensitization with weekly scalp DPC. TCRdb called the RACE reads again in MiXCR, with one record for every CDR3 protein. The repertoire consists of roughly 71,000 distinct CDR3 sequences, with around 10% occurring once and the leading ten covering roughly 1.3%. Germline V gives CDR1 SGDLS, CDR2 YYNGEE. The CDR3 is 18 residues long. The germline V and J ends were trimmed by 4 bases and 3 bases, with 26 bases remaining between them.

Sequencing used whole blood, obtained in connection with sensitization to the hapten diphenylcyclopropenone (DPC). This receptor was taken from a woman in her forties or fifties with alopecia areata. Some clones in this sample may be carry-over from other donors' samples. V gene TRBV9 combines with J gene TRBJ2-7; D may match TRBD1 or TRBD2 (7 bases each). The CDR3 reads CASSPRGGGGSGFYEQYF. For the CDR3, the DNA is TGTGCCAGCAGCCCCCGGGGAGGGGGCGGGAGTGGGTTCTACGAGCAGTACTTC.